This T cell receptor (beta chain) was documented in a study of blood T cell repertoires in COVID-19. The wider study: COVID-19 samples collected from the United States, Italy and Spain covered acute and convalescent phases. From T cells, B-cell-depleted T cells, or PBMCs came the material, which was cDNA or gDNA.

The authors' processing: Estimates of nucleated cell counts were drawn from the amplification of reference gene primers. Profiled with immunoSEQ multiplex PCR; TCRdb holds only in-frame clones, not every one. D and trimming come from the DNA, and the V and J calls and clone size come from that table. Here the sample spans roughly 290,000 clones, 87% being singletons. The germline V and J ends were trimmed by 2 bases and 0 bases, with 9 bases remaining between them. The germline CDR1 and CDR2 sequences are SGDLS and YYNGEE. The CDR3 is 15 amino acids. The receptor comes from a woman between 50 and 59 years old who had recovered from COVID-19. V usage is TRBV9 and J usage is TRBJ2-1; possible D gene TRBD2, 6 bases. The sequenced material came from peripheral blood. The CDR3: CASSVGTFSYNEQFF. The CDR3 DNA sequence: TGTGCCAGCAGCGTTGGGACTTTCTCCTACAATGAGCAGTTCTTC. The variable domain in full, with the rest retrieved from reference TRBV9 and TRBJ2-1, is DSGVTQTPKHLITATGQRVTLRCSPRSGDLSVYWYQQSLDQGLQFLIQYYNGEERAKGNILERFSAQQFPDLHSELNLSSLELGDSALYFCASSVGTFSYNEQFFGPGTRLTVL.